This TCR beta chain was captured by sequencing in a study of beta chain features in type 1 diabetes. This clone occurred a few times. Its target is not known. Expressed TCRB transcripts were sequenced because the isolated RNA had all been reverse transcribed beforehand. The protocol was immunoSEQ multiplex PCR, while the TCRdb copy is restricted to in-frame clones and leaves out a portion. The sample includes 30,000 to 40,000 clones, roughly two thirds of them seen just once. V was clipped by 2 bases and J by 2 bases; unmatched bases: 1. The germline V gene has CDR1 LNHDA and CDR2 SQIVND (reference sequence). The CDR3 covers 14 residues. General study points: PCR may have favored shorter templates equally in patients and controls.

The chain combines TRBV19 with TRBJ2-3; 7 positions match TRBD2. The TCR was taken from a woman aged 25 to 39 in good health. The sequencing sample was made of Tregs from blood. CDR3 sequence (DNA): TGTGCCAGTAGTATACTAGCGGCCACAGATACGCAGTATTTT. Protein: CASSILAATDTQYF.